The clone carrying this T cell receptor beta chain has a handful of counts. This sample's TCRbeta library carried unique molecular identifier barcodes. Using its own MiXCR run on the PCR reads, TCRdb lists one record per CDR3 protein. This table holds almost 400,000 distinct CDR3 sequences, about a fifth found once. The data were taken from a study of T-cell reconstitution after alpha-beta-depleted transplantation in children. Looked up from germline, CDR1 is SQVTM and CDR2 is ANQGSEA. With 8 bases clipped from V and 4 bases from J, the junction kept 10 bases outside the gene matches. This CDR3 comprises 15 residues.

This clonotype was sampled from a human donor who donated a stem cell graft to a child with acute myeloid leukemia. This chain links TRBV29-1 with TRBJ2-1; 11 nucleotides match TRBD2. Sequenced here: PBMCs from the stem cell graft donor, sampled from the stem cell graft. As DNA, the CDR3 is TGCAGCTTTGTGGGTGCTAGCGGGAGGTACAATGAGCAGTTCTTC. Its translation is CSFVGASGRYNEQFF.